Detailed here is one TCR beta chain. Its antigen remains unidentified. Assay used: immunoSEQ multiplex PCR; TCRdb lists only in-frame clones, some missing. This table has 9,500 to 10,000 clones, about 63% appearing once. These data belong to a study of immune cell composition in non-small cell lung cancer. V was shortened by 2 bases and J by 5 bases, with 10 bases between the two germline ends. The CDR3 runs 14 residues. CDR1 is SNHLY and CDR2 is FYNNEI in the germline V gene. Study outcomes and limitations: Squamous lung tumours showed higher top 10 clone scores and clonality than adenocarcinomas.

The specimen sequenced was lung tumor tissue. The receptor was isolated from a human donor with non-small cell lung cancer. The rearrangement joins TRBV2 to TRBJ1-5; TRBD1 might be the D (6 bases). Written as DNA, the CDR3 is TGTGCCAGCAGTGAATGGCAGGGGTATCAGCCCCAGCATTTT. This gives the protein CASSEWQGYQPQHF.